This record concerns one TCR beta chain sequence. The record originates from a study of blood T cell repertoires in COVID-19. At the level of the study: Whether acute or convalescent, the COVID-19 samples came from the United States, Italy and Spain.

Original processing notes: Amplification of reference gene primers provided the estimated nucleated cell counts. Clones were read by immunoSEQ multiplex PCR, and TCRdb kept only the in-frame ones, dropping some. V, J and clone size reflect that table, while D and trimming were determined from the DNA. The sample lists approximately 390,000 clones; 85% to 90% were seen once. In germline, CDR1 is SGHNT, CDR2 YYREEE (reference sequence). There are 12 residues in the CDR3. V was clipped by 10 bases and J by 4 bases; unmatched bases: 5. This chain connects TRBV5-4 to TRBJ2-7; 10 bases agree with TRBD1. The TCR originated in a man younger than 30 with active or convalescent COVID-19. Sample: peripheral blood. The DNA for the CDR3 is TGTGCCTCGAAGGGACAGGGGTACGAGCAGTACTTC. Translated, it gives CASKGQGYEQYF. Full variable domain (missing parts from reference TRBV5-4 and TRBJ2-7): ETGVTQSPTHLIKTRGQQVTLRCSSQSGHNTVSWYQQALGQGPQFIFQYYREEENGRGNFPPRFSGLQFPNYSSELNVNALELDDSALYLCASKGQGYEQYFGPGTRLTVT.